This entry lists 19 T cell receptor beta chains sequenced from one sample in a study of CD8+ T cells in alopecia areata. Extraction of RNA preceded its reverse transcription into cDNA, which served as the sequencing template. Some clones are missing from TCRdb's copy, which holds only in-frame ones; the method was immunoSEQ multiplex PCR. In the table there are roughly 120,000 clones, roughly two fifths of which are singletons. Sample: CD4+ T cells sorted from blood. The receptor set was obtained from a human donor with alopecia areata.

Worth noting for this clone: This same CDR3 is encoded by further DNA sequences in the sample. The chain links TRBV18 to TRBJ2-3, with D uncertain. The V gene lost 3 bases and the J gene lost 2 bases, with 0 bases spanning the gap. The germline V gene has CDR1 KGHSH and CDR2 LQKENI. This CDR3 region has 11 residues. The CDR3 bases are TGTGCCAGCTCACCCACAGATACGCAGTATTTT. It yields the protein CASSPTDTQYF.

For the CDR3, the DNA is TGCGCCAGCAGCCAAGGGGGACAGGGGGCGAAAGAGCAGTACTTC. Translation: CASSQGGQGAKEQYF. The chain carries TRBV4-3 and TRBJ2-7; 12 nucleotides match TRBD1. This CDR3 comprises 15 residues. Germline V gene data show CDR1 as LGHNA and CDR2 as YSLEER. The trim removed 1 base at V and 7 bases at J, leaving 5 bases unmatched.

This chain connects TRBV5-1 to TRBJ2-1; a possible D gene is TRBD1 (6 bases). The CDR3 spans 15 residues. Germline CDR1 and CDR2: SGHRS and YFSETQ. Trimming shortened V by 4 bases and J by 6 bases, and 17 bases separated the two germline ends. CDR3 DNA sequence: TGCGCCAGCAGCATCGGCTTTAGGGGGAGCAATGAGCAGTTCTTC. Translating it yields CASSIGFRGSNEQFF.

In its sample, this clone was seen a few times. CDR3 in DNA: TGTGCCAGCAGCTTAGTAGCGGGCACAGATACGCAGTATTTT. Translation: CASSLVAGTDTQYF. The chain combines TRBV7-2 with TRBJ2-3, with D tentatively TRBD2 (6 bases). The length of the CDR3 is 14 residues. The germline gives CDR1 SGHTA, CDR2 FQGNSA. Trimming removed 1 base at V and 1 base at J, with 6 bases between.

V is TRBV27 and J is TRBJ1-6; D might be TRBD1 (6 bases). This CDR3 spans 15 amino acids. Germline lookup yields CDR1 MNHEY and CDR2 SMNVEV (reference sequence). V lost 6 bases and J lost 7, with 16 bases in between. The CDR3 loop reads CASRTGVIGNSPLHF. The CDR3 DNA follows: TGTGCCAGCAGGACAGGTGTGATCGGCAATTCACCCCTCCACTTT.

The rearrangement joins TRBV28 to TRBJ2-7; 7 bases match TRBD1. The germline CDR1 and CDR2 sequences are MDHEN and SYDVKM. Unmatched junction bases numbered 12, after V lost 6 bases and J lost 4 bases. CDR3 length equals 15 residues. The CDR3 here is CASSPGTAIKYEQYF. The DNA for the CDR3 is TGTGCCAGCAGCCCCGGGACAGCGATAAAGTACGAGCAGTACTTC.

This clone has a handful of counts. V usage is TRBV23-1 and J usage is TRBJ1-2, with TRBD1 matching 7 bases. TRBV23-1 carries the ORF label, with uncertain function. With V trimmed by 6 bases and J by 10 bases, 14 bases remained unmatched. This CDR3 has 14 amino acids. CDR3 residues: CASRRHNRGRDYTF. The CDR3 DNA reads TGCGCCAGCAGGCGGCACAACAGGGGAAGGGACTACACCTTC.

CDR3: CASSEYRQGVDYGYTF. CDR3 coding DNA: TGTGCCAGCAGTGAATATCGACAGGGGGTCGACTATGGCTACACCTTC. The chain joins TRBV25-1 to TRBJ1-2; 9 nucleotides agree with TRBD1. CDR3 size: 16 residues. From germline, CDR1 is MGHDK and CDR2 SYGVNS. The V and J ends lost 0 bases and 3 bases, in that order; junction bases with no gene match: 5.

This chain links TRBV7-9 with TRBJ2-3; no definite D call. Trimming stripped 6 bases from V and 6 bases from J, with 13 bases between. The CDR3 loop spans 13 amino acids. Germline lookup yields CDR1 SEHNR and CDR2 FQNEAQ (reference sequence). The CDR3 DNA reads TGTGCCAGCAGGCCTTTTTGGGCGGATACGCAGTATTTT. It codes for CASRPFWADTQYF.

CDR3: CASSPSGGEHYEQYF. In DNA form, the CDR3 reads TGCGCCAGCAGCCCCTCTGGCGGGGAGCACTACGAGCAGTACTTC. V is TRBV5-1 and J is TRBJ2-7; a weak D match, TRBD2 (6 bases). V was cut by 4 bases and J by 3 bases, with 17 bases left in between. Germline V gene data show CDR1 as SGHRS and CDR2 as YFSETQ. The CDR3 covers 15 residues.

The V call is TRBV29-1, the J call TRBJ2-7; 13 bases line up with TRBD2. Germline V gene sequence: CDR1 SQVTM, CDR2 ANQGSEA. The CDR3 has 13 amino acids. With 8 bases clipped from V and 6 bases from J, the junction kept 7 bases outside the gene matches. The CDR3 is CSSWTSGSREQYF. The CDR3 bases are TGCAGCTCATGGACTAGCGGGAGTCGCGAGCAGTACTTC.

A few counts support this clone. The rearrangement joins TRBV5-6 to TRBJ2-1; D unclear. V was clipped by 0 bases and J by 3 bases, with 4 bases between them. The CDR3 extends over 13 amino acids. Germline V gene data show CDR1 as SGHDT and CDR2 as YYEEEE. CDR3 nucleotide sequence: TGTGCCAGCAGCTTGGACAACTACAATGAGCAGTTCTTC. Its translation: CASSLDNYNEQFF.

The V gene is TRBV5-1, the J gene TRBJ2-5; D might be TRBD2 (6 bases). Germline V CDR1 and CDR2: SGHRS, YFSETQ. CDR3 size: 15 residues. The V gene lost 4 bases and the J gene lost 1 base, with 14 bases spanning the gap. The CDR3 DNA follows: TGCGCCAGCAGCCGCCTTGGAGGGAGCCAAGAGACCCAGTACTTC. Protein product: CASSRLGGSQETQYF.

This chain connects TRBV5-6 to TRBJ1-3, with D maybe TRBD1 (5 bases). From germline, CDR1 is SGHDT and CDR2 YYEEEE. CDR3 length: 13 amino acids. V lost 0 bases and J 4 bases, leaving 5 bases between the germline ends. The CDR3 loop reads CASSLAGGNTIYF. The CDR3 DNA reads TGTGCCAGCAGCTTGGCAGGGGGAAACACCATATATTTT. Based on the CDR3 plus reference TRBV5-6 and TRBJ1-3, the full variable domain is DAGVTQSPTHLIKTRGQQVTLRCSPKSGHDTVSWYQQALGQGPQFIFQYYEEEERQRGNFPDRFSGHQFPNYSSELNVNALLLGDSALYLCASSLAGGNTIYFGEGSWLTVV.

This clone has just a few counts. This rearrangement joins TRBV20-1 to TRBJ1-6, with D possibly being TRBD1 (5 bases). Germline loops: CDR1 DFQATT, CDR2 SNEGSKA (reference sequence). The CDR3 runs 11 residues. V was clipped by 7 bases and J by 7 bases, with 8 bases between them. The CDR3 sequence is CSVGENSPLHF. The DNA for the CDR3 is TGCAGTGTGGGGGAGAATTCACCCCTCCACTTT.

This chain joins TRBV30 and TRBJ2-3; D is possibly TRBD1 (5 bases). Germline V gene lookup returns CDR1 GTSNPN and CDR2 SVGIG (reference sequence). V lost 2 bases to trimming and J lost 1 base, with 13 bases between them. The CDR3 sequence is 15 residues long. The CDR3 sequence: CAWSFTGYGTDTQYF. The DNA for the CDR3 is TGTGCCTGGAGTTTTACAGGTTACGGCACAGATACGCAGTATTTT.

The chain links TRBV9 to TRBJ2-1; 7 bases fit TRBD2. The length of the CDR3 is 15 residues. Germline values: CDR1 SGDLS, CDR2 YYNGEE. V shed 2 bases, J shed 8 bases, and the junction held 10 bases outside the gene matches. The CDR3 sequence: CASSVDPSGIDEQFF. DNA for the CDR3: TGTGCCAGCAGCGTTGACCCTAGCGGTATCGATGAGCAGTTCTTC.

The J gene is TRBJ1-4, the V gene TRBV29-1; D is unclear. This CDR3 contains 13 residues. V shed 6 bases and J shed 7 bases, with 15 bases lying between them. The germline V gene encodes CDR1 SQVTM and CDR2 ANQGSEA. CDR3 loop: CSVEQGFGEKLFF. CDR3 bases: TGCAGCGTCGAACAAGGTTTTGGTGAAAAACTGTTTTTT.

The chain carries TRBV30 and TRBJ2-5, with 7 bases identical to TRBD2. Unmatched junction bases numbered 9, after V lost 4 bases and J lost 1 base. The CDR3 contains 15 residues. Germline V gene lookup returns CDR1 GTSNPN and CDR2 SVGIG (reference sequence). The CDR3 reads CAWTPGGGFQETQYF. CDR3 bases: TGTGCCTGGACCCCCGGGGGAGGGTTCCAAGAGACCCAGTACTTC.